Shown below are 21 T cell receptor beta chains from a single sample sequenced in a study of T cells in Graves' hyperthyroidism and ophthalmopathy. Amplification yielded TCR beta CDR3 regions, with RNA transcripts as the source. First-round RT-PCR with HTBI primers amplified the TCR CDR3 region. Using its own MiXCR run on the multiplex PCR reads, TCRdb lists one record per CDR3 protein. This table has approximately 870,000 distinct CDR3 sequences, roughly 40% appearing once. Sequencing was done on a sample of blood. The receptors stem from a man in his late teens or twenties with Graves' hyperthyroidism.

CDR3 loop: CSARPLGKGTEAFF. The CDR3 nucleotides read TGCAGTGCTAGGCCCCTGGGTAAAGGCACTGAAGCTTTCTTT. The chain couples TRBV20-1 to TRBJ1-1, with D unclear. V was trimmed by 3 bases and J by 4 bases, leaving 15 bases between them. The CDR3 runs 14 residues. CDR1 DFQATT and CDR2 SNEGSKA come from the germline V gene (reference sequence).

J is TRBJ1-1 and V is TRBV4-3, with D perhaps matching TRBD1 (5 bases). The CDR3 spans 16 residues. From germline, CDR1 is LGHNA and CDR2 YSLEER. Trimming took off 0 bases at V and 3 bases at J, with 14 bases between the two ends. The CDR3 sequence is CASSQDPPGDYTEAFF. The CDR3 DNA reads as TGCGCCAGCAGCCAAGACCCTCCCGGGGACTACACTGAAGCTTTCTTT.

V and J are TRBV7-9 and TRBJ2-5; unclear D gene. From germline, CDR1 is SEHNR and CDR2 FQNEAQ (reference sequence). V lost 6 bases, J lost 5 bases, and 7 bases lay in between. The CDR3 extends over 11 amino acids. Written as DNA, the CDR3 is TGTGCCAGCAGGTTTACCGAGACCCAGTACTTC. This codes for CASRFTETQYF. The full variable domain, in which reference TRBV7-9 and TRBJ2-5 provide the parts outside the CDR3, is DTGVSQNPRHKITKRGQNVTFRCDPISEHNRLYWYRQTLGQGPEFLTYFQNEAQLEKSRLLSDRFSAERPKGSFSTLEIQRTEQGDSAMYLCASRFTETQYFGPGTRLLVL.

V gene TRBV7-6 combines with J gene TRBJ1-1; D is possibly TRBD1 (5 bases). The CDR3 runs to 14 residues. CDR1 SGHVS and CDR2 FNYEAQ come from the germline V gene. The V and J ends lost 7 bases and 4 bases respectively, with 16 bases between them. The CDR3 region is CASTSGGVGTEAFF. As DNA, the CDR3 is TGTGCCAGCACCTCAGGAGGGGTCGGCACTGAAGCTTTCTTT.

As for this clonotype: A read error may account for a junction end that differs from germline. V usage is TRBV9 and J usage is TRBJ1-2; D may be TRBD1 (5 bases). Germline values: CDR1 SGDLS, CDR2 YYNGEE. This CDR3 region has 12 residues. The CDR3 nucleotides read TGTGCCAGCAGCGTAGAGGGGTCCGGGGAATTCTTC. It is translated as CASSVEGSGEFF.

In this sample, this clonotype turned up a few times. CDR3: CASSPRQGSNEQYF. Here the CDR3 DNA reads TGTGCCAGCAGTCCAAGACAGGGGAGTAACGAGCAGTACTTC. The rearrangement uses TRBV12-3 or TRBV12-4 and TRBJ2-7; 8 bases align to TRBD1. After removal of 5 bases from V and 5 bases from J, the junction contained 8 bases not matched to a gene. The CDR3 has 14 residues.

J is TRBJ1-1 and V is TRBV10-3; perhaps TRBD1 as D (5 bases). Germline values: CDR1 ENHRY, CDR2 SYGVKD. CDR3 length: 14 residues. Deletions cut 8 bases from V and 1 base from J, with 14 bases between. In DNA form, the CDR3 reads TGTGCCATCCAAACGGGACTAGGGAACACTGAAGCTTTCTTT. It yields the protein CAIQTGLGNTEAFF.

This clonotype came up a few times. The chain couples TRBV19 to TRBJ1-1; TRBD1 matches 9 bases. CDR3 length equals 17 residues. CDR1 and CDR2 (germline): LNHDA, SQIVND (reference sequence). Trimming removed 2 bases from V and 7 bases from J; junction bases left unmatched: 14. CDR3 region: CASSISGRGTGWDEAFF. The CDR3 DNA sequence: TGTGCCAGTAGTATAAGCGGTCGAGGGACAGGGTGGGATGAAGCTTTCTTT.

The V gene is TRBV2, the J gene TRBJ1-4, with 7 bases that match TRBD1. Looked up from germline, CDR1 is SNHLY and CDR2 is FYNNEI. Trimming removed 3 bases from V and 5 bases from J; junction bases left unmatched: 3. This CDR3 is 14 amino acids long. CDR3 coding DNA: TGTGCCAGCAGTGAGGGACAGAAAAATGAAAAACTGTTTTTT. Its translation: CASSEGQKNEKLFF.

This sequence joins TRBV10-3 and TRBJ1-4, with D possibly being TRBD1 (5 bases). The CDR3 consists of 12 residues. Germline V CDR1 and CDR2: ENHRY, SYGVKD. V lost 5 bases, J lost 5 bases, and 6 bases lay in between. Written as DNA, the CDR3 is TGTGCCATCAGTAGGGGAAATGAAAAACTGTTTTTT. It yields the protein CAISRGNEKLFF.

The V gene is TRBV11-2, the J gene TRBJ1-4, with 9 positions matching TRBD1. This CDR3 is 15 amino acids long. Losses at the gene ends were 5 bases for V and 6 bases for J; bases not matched to a gene: 7. Germline V gene sequence: CDR1 SGHAT, CDR2 FQNNGV. CDR3: CASSVVRTGDEKLFF. The DNA of the CDR3 is TGTGCCAGCAGCGTTGTGAGGACAGGGGATGAAAAACTGTTTTTT.

This clonotype was found many times. The chain joins TRBV2 to TRBJ1-5; D is unresolved. V was pared by 3 bases and J by 4 bases, with 10 bases between. The CDR3 covers 14 residues. Germline assignment: CDR1 SNHLY and CDR2 FYNNEI. CDR3 residues: CASSENSGNQPQHF. The CDR3 region has the DNA TGTGCCAGCAGTGAGAACTCGGGAAATCAGCCCCAGCATTTT.

This clonotype has a handful of counts. The J gene is TRBJ1-5, the V gene TRBV7-9, with no clear D. Germline assignment: CDR1 SEHNR and CDR2 FQNEAQ (reference sequence). Deletions cut 5 bases from V and 1 base from J, with 9 bases between. The CDR3 covers 14 residues. The CDR3 sequence: CASSQRSSNQPQHF. The CDR3 DNA sequence: TGTGCCAGCAGCCAGAGGTCCAGCAATCAGCCCCAGCATTTT. Full variable domain (outside the CDR3, taken from reference TRBV7-9 and TRBJ1-5): DTGVSQNPRHKITKRGQNVTFRCDPISEHNRLYWYRQTLGQGPEFLTYFQNEAQLEKSRLLSDRFSAERPKGSFSTLEIQRTEQGDSAMYLCASSQRSSNQPQHFGDGTRLSIL.

The sample holds a few counts of this clonotype. The J gene is TRBJ1-6, the V gene TRBV14; no definite D call. The CDR3 length is 13 residues. The V end lost 2 bases, the J end lost 10 bases, and 9 bases lay between the germline ends. In germline, CDR1 is SGHDN, CDR2 FVKESK. The CDR3 nucleotides read TGTGCCAGCAGCCAATCTATGAGATCACCCCTCCACTTT. Amino acids: CASSQSMRSPLHF.

In its sample, this clonotype was seen a few times. The V call is TRBV11-3, the J call TRBJ1-6; no firm D call. The CDR3 runs to 13 residues. Deletions cut 0 bases from V and 14 bases from J, with 11 bases between. Germline V gene sequence: CDR1 SGHNT, CDR2 YENEEA. The CDR3 spells CASSLEAPSSLHF. The CDR3 nucleotides read TGTGCCAGCAGCTTAGAGGCCCCCTCATCCCTCCACTTT.

The V gene is TRBV15, the J gene TRBJ2-3; no definite D call. CDR1 and CDR2 (germline): LNHNV, YYDKDF (reference sequence). CDR3 length: 15 amino acids. Trimming removed 1 base at V and 7 bases at J, with 15 bases between. For the CDR3, the DNA is TGTGCCACCAGCAGAGGGCAGGAGAACTGGAATACGCAGTATTTT. The encoded protein is CATSRGQENWNTQYF.

This clonotype came up many times. V usage is TRBV7-6 and J usage is TRBJ1-5, with a weak D call TRBD1 (5 bases). Trimming left V 1 base short and J 1 base short, with 8 bases between. Germline V gene sequence: CDR1 SGHVS, CDR2 FNYEAQ. This CDR3 has 15 residues. The CDR3 sequence is CASSLGDGSNQPQHF. CDR3 nucleotide sequence: TGTGCCAGCAGCTTAGGGGACGGGAGCAATCAGCCCCAGCATTTT.

V usage is TRBV29-1 and J usage is TRBJ2-2; 7 nucleotides line up with TRBD2. Germline V CDR1 and CDR2: SQVTM, ANQGSEA. This CDR3 comprises 12 residues. The V gene end was trimmed by 4 bases and the J gene end by 11 bases; junction bases not matched to a gene: 7. CDR3 region: CSVASGPYELFF. DNA of the CDR3: TGCAGCGTTGCTAGCGGACCCTACGAGCTGTTTTTT.

This clonotype was counted many times. The CDR3 nucleotides read TGTGCCAGCAGCGACGGGAACTCTGGAAACACCATATATTTT. It translates to CASSDGNSGNTIYF. V and J are TRBV9 and TRBJ1-3, with D uncertain. The CDR3 sequence is 14 residues long. Germline CDR1 and CDR2: SGDLS and YYNGEE. Trimming removed 3 bases at V and 0 bases at J, with 7 bases between. The variable domain in full, completed from reference TRBV9 and TRBJ1-3, reads DSGVTQTPKHLITATGQRVTLRCSPRSGDLSVYWYQQSLDQGLQFLIQYYNGEERAKGNILERFSAQQFPDLHSELNLSSLELGDSALYFCASSDGNSGNTIYFGEGSWLTVV.

This clonotype was detected ten times or more. An end of the junction differs from the germline gene, which may be a read error. This chain joins TRBV20-1 and TRBJ1-1, with a tentative D call TRBD1 (5 bases). From germline, CDR1 is DFQATT and CDR2 SNEGSKA (reference sequence). CDR3 length equals 12 residues. In DNA form, the CDR3 reads TGCAGTGCTAGCAGGACCGGGACTGGAGCTTTCTTT. It is translated as CSASRTGTGAFF.

The V gene is TRBV10-2, the J gene TRBJ1-1; D remains ambiguous. CDR1 and CDR2 (germline): WSHSY, SAAADI. Trimming removed 3 bases from V and 3 bases from J, with 11 bases in between. The CDR3 contains 14 residues. The chain's CDR3 is CASSDVGGDTEAFF. The CDR3 bases are TGCGCCAGCAGTGACGTCGGTGGCGACACTGAAGCTTTCTTT.